The 19 T cell receptor beta chains reported below all come from one sample, sequenced in a study of beta chain features in type 1 diabetes. Expressed TCRB transcripts were sequenced because the entire RNA isolate underwent reverse transcription. Clones were read by immunoSEQ multiplex PCR, and TCRdb kept only the in-frame ones, dropping some. The sample shows 600,000 to 700,000 clones, 9.5% to 15% of them seen only once. Overall study findings and caveats: In all four CD4+ subsets, TCRB CDR3 length was significantly, moderately reduced in type 1 diabetes.

No antigen is known for these receptors. Sequencing was done on a sample of naive CD4+ T cells from blood. These receptors all stem from a man aged 25 to 40 with type 1 diabetes.

This clone is a singleton in its sample. This chain links TRBV11-2 with TRBJ1-5; no definite D call. V was cut by 3 bases and J by 3 bases, with 6 bases left in between. CDR3 size: 13 residues. Germline lookup yields CDR1 SGHAT and CDR2 FQNNGV. Here the CDR3 DNA reads TGTGCCAGCAGCTTCGACTCCAATCAGCCCCAGCATTTT. Its protein product is CASSFDSNQPQHF.

This clone was detected only a few times. The chain has TRBV11-2 and TRBJ1-1; D not resolved. CDR1 and CDR2 (germline): SGHAT, FQNNGV. The CDR3 is 13 residues long. V shed 4 bases and J shed 1 base, with 7 bases lying between them. The CDR3 spells CASSSATNTEAFF. CDR3 nucleotides: TGTGCCAGCAGCTCGGCTACGAACACTGAAGCTTTCTTT.

This clone was found a few times. V is TRBV27 and J is TRBJ2-3; D is ambiguous. This CDR3 contains 14 residues. Germline V gives CDR1 MNHEY, CDR2 SMNVEV (reference sequence). With 2 bases removed from V and 4 bases from J, the gap between germline ends came to 10 bases. This CDR3 reads CASSLRTFPDTQYF. CDR3 in DNA: TGTGCCAGCAGTTTAAGGACCTTCCCAGATACGCAGTATTTT.

The rearrangement links TRBV28 to TRBJ2-3; 11 bases agree with TRBD2. Trimming took 7 bases from V and 0 from J; bases not matched to a gene: 6. CDR1 is MDHEN and CDR2 is SYDVKM in the germline V gene. CDR3 length equals 16 residues. The CDR3 loop reads CASIRLAGTSTDTQYF. The CDR3 bases are TGTGCCAGCATCCGACTAGCGGGGACTAGCACAGATACGCAGTATTTT.

The chain links TRBV9 to TRBJ1-5, with TRBD1 as a possible D gene (6 bases). The CDR3 runs to 15 residues. The germline V and J ends were trimmed by 2 bases and 3 bases, with 12 bases remaining between them. The germline gives CDR1 SGDLS, CDR2 YYNGEE. The CDR3 spells CASSVDGQNNQPQHF. For the CDR3, the DNA is TGTGCCAGCAGCGTTGATGGACAGAACAATCAGCCCCAGCATTTT.

The rearrangement links TRBV15 to TRBJ2-5; 11 bases agree with TRBD2. V gave up 2 bases and J gave up 4 bases; unmatched junction bases: 6. The CDR3 loop spans 16 amino acids. Germline values: CDR1 LNHNV, CDR2 YYDKDF (reference sequence). The CDR3 here is CATSRPSGGPGETQYF. For the CDR3, the DNA is TGTGCCACCAGCAGACCTAGCGGGGGGCCGGGAGAGACCCAGTACTTC.

This clone has just a few counts. Within the sample, other DNA sequences also encode this same CDR3. The rearrangement uses TRBV28 and TRBJ2-7; 8 bases align to TRBD1. Germline V lookup: CDR1 MDHEN, CDR2 SYDVKM. The V segment lost 6 bases and the J segment 4 bases; nucleotides outside the gene matches: 5. The CDR3 has 13 amino acids. CDR3 sequence (DNA): TGTGCCAGCAGACCGGGACAGGATTACGAGCAGTACTTC. This encodes CASRPGQDYEQYF.

The chain carries TRBV19 and TRBJ2-2; 8 bases are shared with TRBD1. Germline-derived CDR1 and CDR2 are LNHDA and SQIVND (reference sequence). J gave up 6 bases and V 5 bases, and 11 bases lay outside the gene matches. The CDR3 contains 16 residues. The CDR3 region has the DNA TGTGCCAGTAGTCGATCCGGGACAGGAGGAGCCGGGGAGCTGTTTTTT. Translating it yields CASSRSGTGGAGELFF.

This clone was seen a handful of times. The chain links TRBV7-8 to TRBJ2-3; D might be TRBD1 or TRBD2, each matching 5 bases. CDR1 is SGHVS and CDR2 is FQNEAQ in the germline V gene. The CDR3 has 14 residues. Trimming pared 5 bases from V and 8 bases from J, leaving 17 bases between. Here the CDR3 reads CASSPGRTLGTQYF. The CDR3, as DNA: TGTGCCAGCAGCCCGGGACGGACGTTGGGTACGCAGTATTTT.

This clone has only a few counts. The rearrangement joins TRBV27 to TRBJ1-6; 8 nucleotides line up with TRBD1. This CDR3 is 14 amino acids long. Trimming at V came to 4 bases and at J to 9 bases, leaving 5 bases not matched to a gene. CDR1 MNHEY and CDR2 SMNVEV come from the germline V gene (reference sequence). The CDR3 spells CASSSRQGTSPLHF. The CDR3 bases are TGTGCCAGCAGTTCCCGACAGGGGACTTCACCCCTCCACTTT.

This clone was counted only a few times. This rearrangement joins TRBV6-1 to TRBJ2-7, with D maybe TRBD2 (6 bases). This CDR3 is 14 amino acids long. Germline V lookup: CDR1 MNHNS, CDR2 SASEGT. Deletions cut 7 bases from V and 6 bases from J, with 19 bases between. The CDR3 DNA reads as TGTGCCAGCACCTCGGGGGTCCAAGTACGCGAGCAGTACTTC. Translating gives CASTSGVQVREQYF.

This clone showed up just a few times. This chain connects TRBV9 to TRBJ1-3; D unresolved. V lost 0 bases and J lost 0, with 7 bases in between. The CDR3 contains 15 residues. Germline CDR1 is SGDLS and CDR2 is YYNGEE. As DNA, the CDR3 is TGTGCCAGCAGCGTAGATACAGTCTCTGGAAACACCATATATTTT. It encodes CASSVDTVSGNTIYF.

The chain is built from TRBV4-3 and TRBJ1-4; D is uncertain. V lost 2 bases, J lost 4 bases, and 17 bases lay in between. CDR1 and CDR2 (germline): LGHNA, YSLEER. The CDR3 covers 17 residues. The CDR3 loop is CASSQQAGVGNNEKLFF. In DNA form, the CDR3 reads TGCGCCAGCAGCCAACAGGCGGGAGTGGGCAATAATGAAAAACTGTTTTTT.

The chain links TRBV4-3 to TRBJ2-3, with D possibly being TRBD2 (6 bases). This CDR3 is 17 amino acids long. Germline CDR1 reads LGHNA; CDR2 reads YSLEER. With 0 bases removed from V and 1 base from J, the gap between germline ends came to 14 bases. The CDR3 protein is CASSQEAPTGGTDTQYF. The CDR3 DNA sequence: TGCGCCAGCAGCCAAGAGGCCCCGACGGGGGGCACAGATACGCAGTATTTT.

The gene calls are TRBV27 and TRBJ2-3; D might be TRBD2 (6 bases). Trimming shortened V by 7 bases and J by 0 bases, and 20 bases separated the two germline ends. Germline V gives CDR1 MNHEY, CDR2 SMNVEV (reference sequence). CDR3 length: 17 residues. The CDR3 spells CASTSKVGRGSTDTQYF. The CDR3 DNA follows: TGTGCCAGCACCTCAAAGGTCGGGCGGGGTAGCACAGATACGCAGTATTTT.

This clone was detected a few times. The chain is built from TRBV19 and TRBJ2-3; possibly TRBD1 for D (6 bases). V was cut by 5 bases and J by 0 bases, with 15 bases left in between. Germline V gives CDR1 LNHDA, CDR2 SQIVND (reference sequence). The CDR3 runs to 16 residues. CDR3 nucleotides: TGTGCCAGTAGTCCTCACAGGGCCGTAAGCACAGATACGCAGTATTTT. Translating gives CASSPHRAVSTDTQYF. The full variable domain, its missing parts supplied by reference TRBV19 and TRBJ2-3, is DGGITQSPKYLFRKEGQNVTLSCEQNLNHDAMYWYRQDPGQGLRLIYYSQIVNDFQKGDIAEGYSVSREKKESFPLTVTSAQKNPTAFYLCASSPHRAVSTDTQYFGPGTRLTVL.

The chain recombines TRBV5-4 with TRBJ2-7, with 8 positions matching TRBD2. Trimming cost V 4 bases and J 6 bases; bases outside gene matches: 3. The CDR3 contains 12 residues. Germline V gives CDR1 SGHNT, CDR2 YYREEE (reference sequence). CDR3 loop: CASSPGGTEQYF. Here the CDR3 DNA reads TGTGCCAGCAGCCCGGGGGGGACCGAGCAGTACTTC.

The chain combines TRBV19 with TRBJ2-7; the match to TRBD1 covers 9 bases. CDR3 length: 15 residues. The germline V gene encodes CDR1 LNHDA and CDR2 SQIVND (reference sequence). V trimming: 5 bases; J trimming: 3 bases; junction bases outside the gene matches: 8. The CDR3 sequence is CASSESDRGGYEQYF. DNA of the CDR3: TGTGCCAGTAGTGAATCGGACAGGGGTGGCTACGAGCAGTACTTC.

The chain couples TRBV25-1 to TRBJ1-1, with D uncertain. The CDR3 is made up of 13 amino acids. CDR1 is MGHDK, CDR2 SYGVNS, per germline. V was trimmed by 3 bases and J by 9 bases, leaving 14 bases between them. The CDR3 DNA follows: TGTGCCAGCAGTGAGCCACACAAATTGAAAGCTTTCTTT. Translated: CASSEPHKLKAFF.